This TCR beta chain was profiled in a study of blood T cell repertoires in COVID-19. Study at large: Collection of acute and convalescent COVID-19 samples took place in the United States, Italy and Spain. Nucleic acid was either cDNA or gDNA, and it came from T cells, B-cell-depleted T cells, or PBMCs.

In the study's own analysis: Amplified reference gene primers provided the basis for estimating nucleated cell counts. Sequencing used immunoSEQ multiplex PCR; TCRdb keeps in-frame clones, though not all of them. V, J and clone size are those of that table, while D and trimming were read from the DNA. The top ten clones hold roughly 1.1% of a sample with fewer than 300,000 clones, around nine tenths of them seen once. Sequencing input: PBMCs or T cells enriched from blood (not recorded which). The sequence derives from a woman aged 25 to 39 who had recovered from COVID-19.

CDR3 sequence (DNA): TGTGCCAGCAGCTTACGCGCGGGAGGGCCTGGAGATGAGCAGTTCTTC. This translates into CASSLRAGGPGDEQFF. The chain is built from TRBV5-4 and TRBJ2-1, with 9 bases fitting TRBD2. The CDR3 spans 16 residues. Germline V gene sequence: CDR1 SGHNT, CDR2 YYREEE (reference sequence). V lost 2 bases, J lost 8 bases, and 11 bases stayed unmatched.